These 19 T cell receptor beta chains came from one sample sequenced in a study of T cell responses to AZD1222 COVID-19 vaccine. Profiled with immunoSEQ multiplex PCR; TCRdb holds only in-frame clones, not every one. Of some 140,000 clones detected, about 82% appear once; the ten largest clones hold around 8.3%. The sample here was peripheral blood, taken 28 days after the second dose of the MenACWY control vaccine. Source of these receptors: an adult who received the MenACWY meningococcal vaccine as a control.

This clone has more than one count but fewer than ten. The rearrangement uses TRBV5-5 and TRBJ1-3, with D perhaps TRBD1 (5 bases). CDR1 and CDR2 (germline): SGHKS, YYEKEE (reference sequence). The CDR3 sequence is 17 residues long. V lost 4 bases to trimming and J lost 0 bases, with 17 bases between them. Here the CDR3 reads CASSRTGTPNSGNTIYF. CDR3 DNA sequence: TGTGCCAGCAGCCGCACCGGGACGCCGAACTCTGGAAACACCATATATTTT.

The chain carries TRBV3-1 (or the pseudogene TRBV3-2) and TRBJ2-4; 9 bases fit TRBD2. This CDR3 contains 19 residues. Germline assignment: CDR1 LGHDT and CDR2 YNNKEL (reference sequence). V lost 0 bases to trimming and J lost 1 base; unmatched junction nucleotides: 10. The CDR3 here is CASSQEGIAGAPAKNIQYF. DNA of the CDR3: TGTGCCAGCAGCCAAGAAGGGATAGCGGGGGCCCCCGCCAAAAACATTCAGTACTTC.

This sequence joins TRBV6-5 and TRBJ2-2; D not resolved. The V and J ends lost 3 bases and 0 bases respectively, with 5 bases between them. Germline V gene data show CDR1 as MNHEY and CDR2 as SVGAGI. The CDR3 has 14 amino acids. The CDR3 reads CASSYQSNTGELFF. CDR3 DNA: TGTGCCAGCAGTTATCAGTCGAACACCGGGGAGCTGTTTTTT.

This clone was seen only once. This chain links TRBV24-1 with TRBJ2-1; D is possibly TRBD1 or TRBD2 (5 bases each). V lost 3 bases, J lost 5 bases, and 13 bases lay in between. The CDR3 contains 15 residues. Germline CDR1 KGHDR, CDR2 SFDVKD. The CDR3: CATSDGTLGNNEQFF. DNA for the CDR3: TGTGCCACCAGTGATGGGACCCTGGGTAACAATGAGCAGTTCTTC.

This chain links TRBV6-5 with TRBJ2-7, with D unclear. The CDR3 spans 14 residues. V was clipped by 5 bases and J by 2 bases, with 13 bases between them. CDR1 and CDR2 from the germline V gene are MNHEY and SVGAGI. The CDR3 spells CASSLVTNPYEQYF. The DNA for the CDR3 is TGTGCCAGCAGTCTAGTAACAAACCCCTACGAGCAGTACTTC.

The chain couples TRBV29-1 to TRBJ2-2; D is perhaps TRBD2 (5 bases). The ends were cut back, 1 base at V and 3 bases at J, with 15 bases in the middle. From germline, CDR1 is SQVTM and CDR2 ANQGSEA. The CDR3 length is 16 residues. The CDR3 region has the DNA TGCAGCGTTGAAGTAACGCGGCCGGAGGACACCGGGGAGCTGTTTTTT. Translating it yields CSVEVTRPEDTGELFF.

The V call is TRBV5-1, the J call TRBJ2-2; D unresolved. V shed 5 bases and J shed 0 bases, with 11 bases lying between them. The CDR3 loop spans 15 amino acids. Per the germline V gene, CDR1 is SGHRS and CDR2 is YFSETQ. The CDR3 bases are TGCGCCAGCAGAATGGGCCAGACGAACACCGGGGAGCTGTTTTTT. It translates to CASRMGQTNTGELFF.

The chain couples TRBV19 to TRBJ1-2; D is uncertain. The CDR3 is made up of 12 amino acids. V lost 6 bases, J lost 7 bases, and 12 bases lay in between. Germline lookup yields CDR1 LNHDA and CDR2 SQIVND (reference sequence). The CDR3 spells CASSFQAAGYTF. The CDR3 DNA reads TGTGCCAGTAGCTTCCAAGCAGCTGGCTACACCTTC.

The chain employs TRBV4-2 and TRBJ1-2; 7 bases are shared with TRBD1. J was trimmed by 4 bases and V by 4 bases; bases with no gene match: 12. Germline V gives CDR1 LGHNA, CDR2 YNFKEQ. This CDR3 is 16 amino acids long. CDR3: CASSLLNWAGGYGYTF. In DNA, the CDR3 is TGTGCCAGCAGCCTTCTAAATTGGGCAGGGGGCTATGGCTACACCTTC.

V is TRBV11-3 and J is TRBJ2-1; TRBD2 aligns across 15 bases. CDR1 and CDR2 from the germline V gene are SGHNT and YENEEA. Unmatched junction bases numbered 9, after V lost 8 bases and J lost 7 bases. The length of the CDR3 is 16 residues. The CDR3 DNA reads TGTGCCAGCGCCCTGGGACTAGCGGGAGGTTGGAATGAGCAGTTCTTC. It translates to CASALGLAGGWNEQFF.

The V call is TRBV4-1, the J call TRBJ1-5, with a weak D call TRBD1 (5 bases). This CDR3 is built from 16 residues. Germline-derived CDR1 and CDR2 are MGHRA and YSYEKL. V was cut by 1 base and J by 4 bases, with 14 bases left in between. Here the CDR3 reads CASSQVSGVSNQPQHF. For the CDR3, the DNA is TGCGCCAGCAGCCAAGTATCGGGGGTAAGTAATCAGCCCCAGCATTTT.

J is TRBJ1-5 and V is TRBV19, with unresolved D. This CDR3 comprises 13 residues. Germline V gene sequence: CDR1 LNHDA, CDR2 SQIVND (reference sequence). Trimming pared 0 bases from V and 4 bases from J, leaving 4 bases between. The CDR3 loop reads CASSIEVNQPQHF. The CDR3 DNA is TGTGCCAGTAGTATAGAAGTTAATCAGCCCCAGCATTTT.

The rearrangement links TRBV19 to TRBJ2-2, with a tentative D call TRBD2 (5 bases). Germline CDR1 and CDR2: LNHDA and SQIVND (reference sequence). V shed 2 bases and J shed 0 bases, with 7 bases lying between them. The CDR3 has 15 amino acids. The DNA of the CDR3 is TGTGCCAGTAGTATATCCGGGACGAACACCGGGGAGCTGTTTTTT. It codes for CASSISGTNTGELFF. The full variable domain, its missing parts supplied by reference TRBV19 and TRBJ2-2, is DGGITQSPKYLFRKEGQNVTLSCEQNLNHDAMYWYRQDPGQGLRLIYYSQIVNDFQKGDIAEGYSVSREKKESFPLTVTSAQKNPTAFYLCASSISGTNTGELFFGEGSRLTVL.

This clone was recorded once. V gene TRBV27 combines with J gene TRBJ1-4; no reliable D call. The CDR3 extends over 13 amino acids. The V gene lost 8 bases and the J gene lost 8 bases, with 15 bases spanning the gap. Germline CDR1 reads MNHEY; CDR2 reads SMNVEV (reference sequence). The CDR3, as DNA: TGTGCCAGCCGGCACAGCGGACTCGAAAAACTGTTTTTT. It encodes CASRHSGLEKLFF.

This clone has more than one count but fewer than ten. The rearrangement joins TRBV28 to TRBJ2-7; TRBD1 matches 8 bases. Per germline, CDR1 MDHEN and CDR2 SYDVKM. V lost 4 bases, J lost 2 bases, and 7 bases stayed unmatched. This CDR3 has 15 residues. The CDR3 nucleotides read TGTGCCAGCAGTTCGACAGGGGCACCCACCTACGAGCAGTACGTC. This sequence encodes CASSSTGAPTYEQYV.

This clone has just one count. The genes are TRBV19 and TRBJ2-7; D could derive from TRBD1 or TRBD2 (5 bases each). Germline loops: CDR1 LNHDA, CDR2 SQIVND (reference sequence). The CDR3 is 16 amino acids. Deletions cut 3 bases from V and 5 bases from J, with 20 bases between. The CDR3 protein is CASSMMGRAGRNEQYF. The CDR3 DNA reads as TGTGCCAGTAGTATGATGGGAAGGGCAGGGAGAAACGAGCAGTACTTC.

The chain recombines TRBV7-3 with TRBJ2-7, with D unclear. The V end lost 2 bases, the J end lost 0 bases, and 11 bases lay between the germline ends. Germline assignment: CDR1 SGHTA and CDR2 FQGTGA. The CDR3 consists of 15 residues. CDR3 region: CASSLDGSSSYEQYF. The CDR3, as DNA: TGTGCCAGCAGCTTAGACGGCTCCAGCTCCTACGAGCAGTACTTC. The full variable domain, rest sourced from reference TRBV7-3 and TRBJ2-7, is GAGVSQTPSNKVTEKGKYVELRCDPISGHTALYWYRQSLGQGPEFLIYFQGTGAADDSGLPNDRFFAVRPEGSVSTLKIQRTERGDSAVYLCASSLDGSSSYEQYFGPGTRLTVT.

The chain joins TRBV28 to TRBJ2-5; D perhaps matches TRBD1 (5 bases). V dropped 6 bases and J dropped 5 bases, with 10 bases sitting between them. The CDR3 has 12 residues. Germline lookup yields CDR1 MDHEN and CDR2 SYDVKM. Written as DNA, the CDR3 is TGTGCCAGCAGATTGGGGCCGGAGACCCAGTACTTC. Protein: CASRLGPETQYF.

V is TRBV6-5 and J is TRBJ2-6; D could derive from TRBD1 or TRBD2 (6 bases each). Trimming left V 8 bases short and J 2 bases short, with 10 bases between. Germline values: CDR1 MNHEY, CDR2 SVGAGI. The CDR3 extends over 14 amino acids. This CDR3 reads CASEGGTGANVLTF. In DNA, the CDR3 is TGTGCCAGCGAGGGGGGAACTGGGGCCAACGTCCTGACTTTC.